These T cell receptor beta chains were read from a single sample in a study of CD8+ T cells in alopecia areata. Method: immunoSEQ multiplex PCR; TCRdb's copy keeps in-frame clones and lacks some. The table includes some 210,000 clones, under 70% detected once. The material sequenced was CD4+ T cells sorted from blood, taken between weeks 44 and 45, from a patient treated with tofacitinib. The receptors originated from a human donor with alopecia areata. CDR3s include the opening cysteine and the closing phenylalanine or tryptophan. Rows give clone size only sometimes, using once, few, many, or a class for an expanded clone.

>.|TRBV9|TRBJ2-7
CASTPRTGVGNAVYEQYF
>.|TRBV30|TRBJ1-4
CAWATYEGEKLFF
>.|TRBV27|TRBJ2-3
CASSLGLAVLDTQYF
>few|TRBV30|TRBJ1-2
CAWSVSGTSYGYTF
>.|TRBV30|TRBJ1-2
CAWSKGQVDGYTF
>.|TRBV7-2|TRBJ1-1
CASSTGFTEAFF
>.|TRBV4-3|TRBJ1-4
CASSGGGEKLFF
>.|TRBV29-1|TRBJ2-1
CSVVGFSYNEQFF
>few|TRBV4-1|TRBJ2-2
CASSQVWTGYNTGELFF
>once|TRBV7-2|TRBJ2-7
CASSLGASGAIYEQYF
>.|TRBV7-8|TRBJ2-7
CASTPGTGQYF
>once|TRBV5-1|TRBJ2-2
CASSLGGTNTGELFF
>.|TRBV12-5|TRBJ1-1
CASGYKGGGSAFF
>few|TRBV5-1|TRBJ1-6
CASSLMVRDRKNSPLHF
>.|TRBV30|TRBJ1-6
CAWSEGDSTSPLHF
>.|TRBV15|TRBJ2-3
CATSISRSGTDTQYF
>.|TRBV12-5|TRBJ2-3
CASGTSLDTQYF
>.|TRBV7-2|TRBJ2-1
CASIPYGRGYNEQFF
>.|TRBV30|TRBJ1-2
CAWSVRVSNYGYTF
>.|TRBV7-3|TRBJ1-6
CASSSSKGRPLHF
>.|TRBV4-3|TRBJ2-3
CASSQVVSVAGDTQYF
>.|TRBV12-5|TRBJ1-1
CASGLVLRGATEAFF
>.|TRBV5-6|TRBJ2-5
CASSPGLEETQYF
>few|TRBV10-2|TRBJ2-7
CASSENPRQGISEQYF
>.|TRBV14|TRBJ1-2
CASSQGGNGYTF
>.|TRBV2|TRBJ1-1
CASSAKLRDTEAFF
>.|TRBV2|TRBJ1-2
CATRGGVVNYGYTF
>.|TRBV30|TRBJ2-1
CAWSAGELNEQFF
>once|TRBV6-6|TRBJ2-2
CASSYSRPGKTGELFF
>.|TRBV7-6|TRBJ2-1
CASSSAQGPGDEQFF
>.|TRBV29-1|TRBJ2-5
CSVSDRGKTQYF
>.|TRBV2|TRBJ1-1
CASRLTVNTEAFF
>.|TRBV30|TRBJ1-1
CAWGQGLDTEAFF
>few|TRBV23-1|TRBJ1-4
CASSQGEKLFF
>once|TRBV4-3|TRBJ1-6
CASSQDLTGDSPLHF
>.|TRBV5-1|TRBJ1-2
CASSRTGEMDGYTF
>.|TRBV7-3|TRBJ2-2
CASSLMQGLNTGELFF
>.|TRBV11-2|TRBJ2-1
CASSAINEQFF
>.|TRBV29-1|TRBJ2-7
CSVVETSSYEQYF
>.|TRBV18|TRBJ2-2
CASSPGNTGELFF
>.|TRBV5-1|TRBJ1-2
CASGPGQGGHGYTF
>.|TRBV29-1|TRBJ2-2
CSVDGGYTGELFF